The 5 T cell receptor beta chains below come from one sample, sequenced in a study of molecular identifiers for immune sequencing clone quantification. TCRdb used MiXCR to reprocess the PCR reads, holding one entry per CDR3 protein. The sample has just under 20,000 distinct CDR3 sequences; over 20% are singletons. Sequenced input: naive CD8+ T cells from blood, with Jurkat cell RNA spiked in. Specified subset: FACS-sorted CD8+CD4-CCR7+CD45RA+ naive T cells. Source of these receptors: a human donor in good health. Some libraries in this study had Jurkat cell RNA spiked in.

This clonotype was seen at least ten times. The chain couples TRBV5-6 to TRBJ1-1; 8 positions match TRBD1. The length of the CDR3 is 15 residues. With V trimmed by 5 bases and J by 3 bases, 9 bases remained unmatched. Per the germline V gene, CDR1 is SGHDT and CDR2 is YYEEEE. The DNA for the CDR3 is TGTGCCAGCAGTTTCAGGACAGGGTTACACACTGAAGCTTTCTTT. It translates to CASSFRTGLHTEAFF.

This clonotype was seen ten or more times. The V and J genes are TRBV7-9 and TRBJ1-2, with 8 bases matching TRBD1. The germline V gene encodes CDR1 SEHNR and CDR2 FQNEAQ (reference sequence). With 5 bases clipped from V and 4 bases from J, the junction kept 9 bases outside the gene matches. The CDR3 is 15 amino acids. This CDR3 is CASSDGTGVGYGYTF. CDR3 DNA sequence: TGTGCCAGCAGCGACGGGACAGGCGTGGGCTATGGCTACACCTTC.

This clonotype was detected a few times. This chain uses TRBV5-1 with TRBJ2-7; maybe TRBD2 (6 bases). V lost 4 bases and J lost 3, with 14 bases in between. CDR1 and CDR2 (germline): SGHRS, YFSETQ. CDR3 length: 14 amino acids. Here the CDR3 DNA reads TGCGCCAGCAGCCCAGGGTCCGGGGGCTACGAGCAGTACTTC. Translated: CASSPGSGGYEQYF.

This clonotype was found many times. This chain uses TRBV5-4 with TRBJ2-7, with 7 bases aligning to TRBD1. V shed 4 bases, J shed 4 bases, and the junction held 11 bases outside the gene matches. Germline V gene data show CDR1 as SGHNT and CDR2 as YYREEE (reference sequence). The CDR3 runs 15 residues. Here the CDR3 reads CASSITDRVSYEQYF. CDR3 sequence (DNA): TGTGCCAGCAGCATCACCGACAGGGTGTCTTACGAGCAGTACTTC.

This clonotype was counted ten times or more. Here the CDR3 DNA reads TGTGCCAGCAGCCAATTAGCGGACCAAGAGACCCAGTACTTC. It encodes CASSQLADQETQYF. V usage is TRBV4-2 and J usage is TRBJ2-5; D might be TRBD2 (6 bases). The CDR3 has 14 amino acids. From germline, CDR1 is LGHNA and CDR2 YNFKEQ. V was pared by 2 bases and J by 0 bases, with 7 bases between.